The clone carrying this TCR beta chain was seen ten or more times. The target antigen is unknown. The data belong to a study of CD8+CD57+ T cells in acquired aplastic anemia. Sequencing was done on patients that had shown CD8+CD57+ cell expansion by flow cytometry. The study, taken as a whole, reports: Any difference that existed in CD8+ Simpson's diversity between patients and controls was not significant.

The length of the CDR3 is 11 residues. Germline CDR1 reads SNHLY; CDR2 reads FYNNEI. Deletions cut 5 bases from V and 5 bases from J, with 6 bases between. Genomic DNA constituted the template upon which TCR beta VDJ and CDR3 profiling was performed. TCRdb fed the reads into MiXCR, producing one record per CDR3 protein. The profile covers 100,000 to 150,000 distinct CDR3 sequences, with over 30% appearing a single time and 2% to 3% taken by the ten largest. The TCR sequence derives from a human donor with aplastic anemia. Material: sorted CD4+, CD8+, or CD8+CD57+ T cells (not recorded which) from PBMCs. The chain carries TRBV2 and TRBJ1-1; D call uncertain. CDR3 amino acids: CASSTHTEAFF. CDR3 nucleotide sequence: TGTGCCAGCAGTACCCATACTGAAGCTTTCTTT.